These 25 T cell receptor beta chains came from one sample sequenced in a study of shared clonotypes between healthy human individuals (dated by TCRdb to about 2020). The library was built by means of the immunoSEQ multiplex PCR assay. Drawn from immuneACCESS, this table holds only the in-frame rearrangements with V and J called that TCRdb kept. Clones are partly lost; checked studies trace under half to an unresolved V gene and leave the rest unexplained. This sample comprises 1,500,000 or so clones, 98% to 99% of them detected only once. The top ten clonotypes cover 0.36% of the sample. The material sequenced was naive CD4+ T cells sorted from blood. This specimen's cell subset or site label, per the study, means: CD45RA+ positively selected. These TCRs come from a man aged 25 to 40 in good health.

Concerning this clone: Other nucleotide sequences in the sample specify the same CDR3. For the CDR3, the DNA is TGTGCCAGCAGCCCCGGGACAGGGGATCAGCCCCAGCATTTT. Translation gives CASSPGTGDQPQHF. This chain joins TRBV7-9 and TRBJ1-5; 10 nucleotides align to TRBD1. The junction had 3 bases not matched to a gene; V was cut back by 5 bases and J by 5 bases. This CDR3 contains 14 residues. The germline V gene encodes CDR1 SEHNR and CDR2 FQNEAQ (reference sequence).

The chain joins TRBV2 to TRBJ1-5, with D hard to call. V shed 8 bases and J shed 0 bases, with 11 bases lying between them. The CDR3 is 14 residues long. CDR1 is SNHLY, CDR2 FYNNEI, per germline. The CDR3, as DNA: TGTGCCAGCCGAAGATTTAATAGCAATCAGCCCCAGCATTTT. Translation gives CASRRFNSNQPQHF. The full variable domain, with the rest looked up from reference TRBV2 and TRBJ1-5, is EPEVTQTPSHQVTQMGQEVILRCVPISNHLYFYWYRQILGQKVEFLVSFYNNEISEKSEIFDDQFSVERPDGSNFTLKIRSTKLEDSAMYFCASRRFNSNQPQHFGDGTRLSIL.

CDR3 sequence: CASSVVPGSRLSTDTQYF. The CDR3 DNA reads TGTGCCAGCAGCGTAGTCCCAGGGTCACGACTCAGCACAGATACGCAGTATTTT. The chain recombines TRBV9 with TRBJ2-3, with D tentatively TRBD1 (5 bases). CDR3 length equals 18 residues. V was cut by 0 bases and J by 0 bases, with 17 bases left in between. Germline V gene lookup returns CDR1 SGDLS and CDR2 YYNGEE. Filled out from reference TRBV9 and TRBJ2-3, the complete variable domain reads DSGVTQTPKHLITATGQRVTLRCSPRSGDLSVYWYQQSLDQGLQFLIQYYNGEERAKGNILERFSAQQFPDLHSELNLSSLELGDSALYFCASSVVPGSRLSTDTQYFGPGTRLTVL.

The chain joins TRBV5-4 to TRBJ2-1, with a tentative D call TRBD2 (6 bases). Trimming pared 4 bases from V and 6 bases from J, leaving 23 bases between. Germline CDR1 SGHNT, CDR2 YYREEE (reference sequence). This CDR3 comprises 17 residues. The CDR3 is CASSPPPGRGAINEQFF. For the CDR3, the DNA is TGTGCCAGCAGCCCCCCTCCGGGCCGCGGGGCGATCAATGAGCAGTTCTTC.

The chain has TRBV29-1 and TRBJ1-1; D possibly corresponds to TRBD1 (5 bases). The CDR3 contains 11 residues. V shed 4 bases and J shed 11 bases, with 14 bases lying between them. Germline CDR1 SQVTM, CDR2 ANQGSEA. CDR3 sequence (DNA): TGCAGCGTTGTTGGGGGGGTAGCGGCTTTCTTT. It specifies CSVVGGVAAFF. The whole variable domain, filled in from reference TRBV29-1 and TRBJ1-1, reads SAVISQKPSRDICQRGTSLTIQCQVDSQVTMMFWYRQQPGQSLTLIATANQGSEATYESGFVIDKFPISRPNLTFSTLTVSNMSPEDSSIYLCSVVGGVAAFFGQGTRLTVV.

The CDR3 spells CASSLAGWEQYF. The CDR3 DNA is TGCGCCAGCAGCTTGGCCGGTTGGGAGCAGTACTTC. The chain combines TRBV5-1 with TRBJ2-7; unclear D gene. Germline CDR1 is SGHRS and CDR2 is YFSETQ. The CDR3 sequence is 12 residues long. Trimming cost V 0 bases and J 7 bases, with 8 bases left between them. Filled out from reference TRBV5-1 and TRBJ2-7, the complete variable domain reads KAGVTQTPRYLIKTRGQQVTLSCSPISGHRSVSWYQQTPGQGLQFLFEYFSETQRNKGNFPGRFSGRQFSNSRSEMNVSTLELGDSALYLCASSLAGWEQYFGPGTRLTVT.

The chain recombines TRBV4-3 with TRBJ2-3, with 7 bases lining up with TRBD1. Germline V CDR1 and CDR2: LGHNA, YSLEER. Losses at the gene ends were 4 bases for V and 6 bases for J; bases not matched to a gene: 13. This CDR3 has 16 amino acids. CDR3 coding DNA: TGCGCCAGCAGCCTCGGGACAGATCGGAGTGGGGATACGCAGTATTTT. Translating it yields CASSLGTDRSGDTQYF.

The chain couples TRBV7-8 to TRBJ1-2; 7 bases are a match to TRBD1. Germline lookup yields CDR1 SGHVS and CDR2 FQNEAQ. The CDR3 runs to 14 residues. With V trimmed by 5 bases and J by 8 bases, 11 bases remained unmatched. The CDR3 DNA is TGTGCCAGCAGCCCCCGATTGACAGGGAGAGGCTACACCTTC. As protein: CASSPRLTGRGYTF.

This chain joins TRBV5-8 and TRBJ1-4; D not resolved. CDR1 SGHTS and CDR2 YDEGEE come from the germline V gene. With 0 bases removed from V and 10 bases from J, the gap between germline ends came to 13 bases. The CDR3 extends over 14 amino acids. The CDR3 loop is CASSLARLSGKLFF. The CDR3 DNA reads TGTGCCAGCAGCTTGGCTAGACTCTCTGGAAAACTGTTTTTT.

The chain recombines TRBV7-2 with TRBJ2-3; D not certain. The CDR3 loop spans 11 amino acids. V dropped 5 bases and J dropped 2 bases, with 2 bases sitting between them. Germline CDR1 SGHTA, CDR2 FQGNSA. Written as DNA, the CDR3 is TGTGCCAGCAGCATCACAGATACGCAGTATTTT. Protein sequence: CASSITDTQYF.

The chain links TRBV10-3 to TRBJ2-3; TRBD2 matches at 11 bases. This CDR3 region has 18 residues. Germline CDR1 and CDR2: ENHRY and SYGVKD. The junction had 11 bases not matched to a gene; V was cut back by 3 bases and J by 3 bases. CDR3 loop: CAISESSTSGSLTDTQYF. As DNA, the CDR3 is TGTGCCATCAGTGAAAGTAGTACTAGCGGGAGTCTTACAGATACGCAGTATTTT.

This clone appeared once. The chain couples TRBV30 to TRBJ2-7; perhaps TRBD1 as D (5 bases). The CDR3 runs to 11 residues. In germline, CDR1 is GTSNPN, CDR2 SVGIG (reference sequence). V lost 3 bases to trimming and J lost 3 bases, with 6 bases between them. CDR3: CAWRGDYEQYF. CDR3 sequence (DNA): TGTGCCTGGAGAGGGGACTACGAGCAGTACTTC. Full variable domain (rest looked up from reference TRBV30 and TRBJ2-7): SQTIHQWPATLVQPVGSPLSLECTVEGTSNPNLYWYRQAAGRGLQLLFYSVGIGQISSEVPQNLSASRPQDRQFILSSKKLLLSDSGFYLCAWRGDYEQYFGPGTRLTVT.

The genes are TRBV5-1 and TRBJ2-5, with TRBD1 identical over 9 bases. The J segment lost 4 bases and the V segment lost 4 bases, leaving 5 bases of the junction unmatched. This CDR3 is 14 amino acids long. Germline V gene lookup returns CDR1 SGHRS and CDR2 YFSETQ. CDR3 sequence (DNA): TGCGCCAGCAGCAACAGGGGGCTGGGAGAGACCCAGTACTTC. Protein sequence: CASSNRGLGETQYF.

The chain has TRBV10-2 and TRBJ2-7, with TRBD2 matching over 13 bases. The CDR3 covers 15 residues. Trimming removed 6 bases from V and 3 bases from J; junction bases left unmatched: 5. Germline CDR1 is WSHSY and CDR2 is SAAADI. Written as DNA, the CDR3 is TGCGCCAGCAGAAAAGGACTAGCGGGAGTCTACGAGCAGTACTTC. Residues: CASRKGLAGVYEQYF.

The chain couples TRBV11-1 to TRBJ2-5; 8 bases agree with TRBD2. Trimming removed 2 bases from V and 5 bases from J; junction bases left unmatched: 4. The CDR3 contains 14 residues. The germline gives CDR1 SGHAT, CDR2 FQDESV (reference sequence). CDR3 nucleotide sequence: TGTGCCAGCAGCTTAAGCGGGAGAATCGAGACCCAGTACTTC. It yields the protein CASSLSGRIETQYF.

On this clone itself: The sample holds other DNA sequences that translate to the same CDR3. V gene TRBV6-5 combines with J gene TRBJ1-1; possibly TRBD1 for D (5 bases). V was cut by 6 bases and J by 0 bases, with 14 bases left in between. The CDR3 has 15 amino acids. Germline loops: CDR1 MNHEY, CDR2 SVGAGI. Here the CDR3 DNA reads TGTGCCAGCAGCCCCACAGGCGCCATGAACACTGAAGCTTTCTTT. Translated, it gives CASSPTGAMNTEAFF.

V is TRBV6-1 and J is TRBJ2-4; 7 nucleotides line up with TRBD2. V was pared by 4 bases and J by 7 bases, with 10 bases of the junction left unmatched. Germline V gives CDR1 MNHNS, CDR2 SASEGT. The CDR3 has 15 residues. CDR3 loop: CASSGASGFGNIQYF. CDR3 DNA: TGTGCCAGCAGTGGTGCTAGCGGTTTTGGGAACATTCAGTACTTC.

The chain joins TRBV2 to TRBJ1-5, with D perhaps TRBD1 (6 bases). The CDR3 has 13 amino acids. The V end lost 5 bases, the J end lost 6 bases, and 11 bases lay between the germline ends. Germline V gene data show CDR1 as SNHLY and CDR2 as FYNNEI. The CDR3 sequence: CASSTGSGQPQHF. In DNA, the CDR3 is TGTGCCAGCAGTACAGGGTCGGGTCAGCCCCAGCATTTT. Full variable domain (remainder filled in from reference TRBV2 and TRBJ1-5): EPEVTQTPSHQVTQMGQEVILRCVPISNHLYFYWYRQILGQKVEFLVSFYNNEISEKSEIFDDQFSVERPDGSNFTLKIRSTKLEDSAMYFCASSTGSGQPQHFGDGTRLSIL.

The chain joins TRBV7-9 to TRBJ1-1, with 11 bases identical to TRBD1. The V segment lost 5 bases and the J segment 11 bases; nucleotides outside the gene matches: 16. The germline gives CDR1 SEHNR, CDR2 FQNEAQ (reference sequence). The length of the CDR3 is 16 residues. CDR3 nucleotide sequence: TGTGCCAGCAGCGACGGACAGGGGGCGCTTTATAGGCGGGCTTTCTTT. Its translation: CASSDGQGALYRRAFF.

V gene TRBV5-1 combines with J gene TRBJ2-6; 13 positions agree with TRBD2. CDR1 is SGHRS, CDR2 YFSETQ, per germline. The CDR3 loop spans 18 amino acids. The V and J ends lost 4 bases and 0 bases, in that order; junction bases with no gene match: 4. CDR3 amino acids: CASSPGLAGHSGANVLTF. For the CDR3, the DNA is TGCGCCAGCAGCCCGGGACTAGCGGGGCACTCTGGGGCCAACGTCCTGACTTTC.

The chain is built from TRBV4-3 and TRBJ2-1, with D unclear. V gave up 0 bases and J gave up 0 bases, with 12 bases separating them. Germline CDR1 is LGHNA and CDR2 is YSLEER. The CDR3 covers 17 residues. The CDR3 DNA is TGCGCCAGCAGCCAAGAACCGGCCTGGAGCTCCTACAATGAGCAGTTCTTC. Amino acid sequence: CASSQEPAWSSYNEQFF.

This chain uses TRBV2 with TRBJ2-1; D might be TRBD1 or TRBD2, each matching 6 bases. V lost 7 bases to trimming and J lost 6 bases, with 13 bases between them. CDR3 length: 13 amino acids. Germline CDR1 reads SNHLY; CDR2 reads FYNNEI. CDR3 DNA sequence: TGTGCCAGCATTGGACTACAGGGCAATGAGCAGTTCTTC. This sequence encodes CASIGLQGNEQFF.

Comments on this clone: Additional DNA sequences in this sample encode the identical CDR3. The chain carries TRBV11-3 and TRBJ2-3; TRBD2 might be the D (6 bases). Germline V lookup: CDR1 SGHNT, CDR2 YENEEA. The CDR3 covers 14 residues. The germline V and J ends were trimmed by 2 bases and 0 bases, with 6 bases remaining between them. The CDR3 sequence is CASSLSGSTDTQYF. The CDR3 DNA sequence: TGTGCCAGCAGCTTAAGCGGGAGCACAGATACGCAGTATTTT.

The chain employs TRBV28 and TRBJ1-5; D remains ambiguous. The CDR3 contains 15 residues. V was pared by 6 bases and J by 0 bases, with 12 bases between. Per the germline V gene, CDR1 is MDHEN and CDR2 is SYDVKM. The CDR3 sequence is CASSQWRISNQPQHF. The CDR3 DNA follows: TGTGCCAGCAGCCAGTGGCGTATTAGCAATCAGCCCCAGCATTTT.

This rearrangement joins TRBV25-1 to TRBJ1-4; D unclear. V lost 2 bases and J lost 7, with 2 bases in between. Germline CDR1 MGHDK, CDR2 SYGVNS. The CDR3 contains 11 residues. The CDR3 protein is CASSEAEKLFF. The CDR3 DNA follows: TGTGCCAGCAGTGAAGCTGAAAAACTGTTTTTT. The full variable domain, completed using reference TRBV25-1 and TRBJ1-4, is EADIYQTPRYLVIGTGKKITLECSQTMGHDKMYWYQQDPGMELHLIHYSYGVNSTEKGDLSSESTVSRIRTEHFPLTLESARPSHTSQYLCASSEAEKLFFGSGTQLSVL.